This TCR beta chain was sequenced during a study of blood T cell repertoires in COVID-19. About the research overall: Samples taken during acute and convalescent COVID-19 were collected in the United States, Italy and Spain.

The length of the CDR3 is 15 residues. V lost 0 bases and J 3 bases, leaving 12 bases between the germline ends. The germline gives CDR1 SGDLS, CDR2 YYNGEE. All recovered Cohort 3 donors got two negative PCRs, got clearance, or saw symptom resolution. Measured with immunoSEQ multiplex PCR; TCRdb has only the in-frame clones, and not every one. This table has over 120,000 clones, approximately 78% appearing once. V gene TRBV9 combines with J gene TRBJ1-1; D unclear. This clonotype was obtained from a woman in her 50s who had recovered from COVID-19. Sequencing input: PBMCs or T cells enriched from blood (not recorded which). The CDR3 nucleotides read TGTGCCAGCAGCGTAGACCCAGCCGGGGACACTGAAGCTTTCTTT. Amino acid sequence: CASSVDPAGDTEAFF.